The 26 T cell receptor beta chains below were found in one sample sequenced in a study of pediatric ulcerative colitis. The repertoire was sequenced with immunoSEQ multiplex PCR; TCRdb's copy has only in-frame clones and lacks some. Among about 32,000 clones listed, 82% were seen once. Sequencing was performed on blood. These TCRs come from a boy between 10 and 17 years old with severe ulcerative colitis.

The chain combines TRBV19 with TRBJ1-5; 7 bases align to TRBD1. Germline CDR1 LNHDA, CDR2 SQIVND (reference sequence). V was clipped by 4 bases and J by 6 bases; unmatched bases: 6. This CDR3 is built from 14 residues. CDR3 DNA: TGTGCCAGTAGTACTACAGGGGTGGGTCAGCCCCAGCATTTT. Protein: CASSTTGVGQPQHF.

The chain joins TRBV7-9 to TRBJ1-4; maybe TRBD1 (6 bases). With 5 bases removed from V and 0 bases from J, the gap between germline ends came to 13 bases. The CDR3 runs to 16 residues. Germline assignment: CDR1 SEHNR and CDR2 FQNEAQ (reference sequence). CDR3 region: CASSQGQFSTNEKLFF. The CDR3 nucleotides are TGTGCCAGCAGCCAAGGACAGTTCTCAACTAATGAAAAACTGTTTTTT. Using reference TRBV7-9 and TRBJ1-4 for the parts outside the CDR3, the full variable domain is DTGVSQNPRHKITKRGQNVTFRCDPISEHNRLYWYRQTLGQGPEFLTYFQNEAQLEKSRLLSDRFSAERPKGSFSTLEIQRTEQGDSAMYLCASSQGQFSTNEKLFFGSGTQLSVL.

V and J are TRBV2 and TRBJ1-5, with D perhaps TRBD1 (6 bases). The CDR3 is 15 residues long. The V gene's germline CDR1 is SNHLY and CDR2 FYNNEI. Trimming took off 3 bases at V and 6 bases at J, with 15 bases between the two ends. The CDR3 sequence is CASSDSQGTGQPQHF. The CDR3 coding sequence is TGTGCCAGCAGTGACTCTCAGGGGACCGGTCAGCCCCAGCATTTT.

The gene calls are TRBV11-2 and TRBJ2-5; D unclear. Germline V gene sequence: CDR1 SGHAT, CDR2 FQNNGV. The CDR3 contains 11 residues. Trimming took 8 bases from V and 5 from J, leaving 9 bases between them. The CDR3 nucleotides read TGTGCCAGCTCCCTCGGGGAGACCCAGTACTTC. Encoded protein: CASSLGETQYF.

This clone came up a few times. J is TRBJ2-1 and V is TRBV5-1; 8 nucleotides align to TRBD1. Germline lookup yields CDR1 SGHRS and CDR2 YFSETQ. CDR3 length: 16 residues. Unmatched junction bases numbered 4, after V lost 0 bases and J lost 2 bases. The CDR3 sequence: CASSLVGQGTYNEQFF. The CDR3 region has the DNA TGCGCCAGCAGCTTGGTAGGACAGGGTACCTACAATGAGCAGTTCTTC.

The chain employs TRBV5-4 and TRBJ1-1; D unresolved. Trimming pared 0 bases from V and 8 bases from J, leaving 11 bases between. Germline V gives CDR1 SGHNT, CDR2 YYREEE (reference sequence). This CDR3 is 13 amino acids long. The CDR3: CASSLEWSTEAFF. CDR3 bases: TGTGCCAGCAGCTTGGAATGGTCAACGGAAGCTTTCTTT.

This clone was detected a few times. J is TRBJ1-5 and V is TRBV30; D is perhaps TRBD1 (5 bases). The CDR3 runs to 13 residues. The V end was cut by 8 bases, the J end by 1 base, with 12 bases between. In germline, CDR1 is GTSNPN, CDR2 SVGIG (reference sequence). The DNA of the CDR3 is TGTGCCCATAGCACAGGCAGCAATCAGCCCCAGCATTTT. It is translated as CAHSTGSNQPQHF.

V usage is TRBV5-1 and J usage is TRBJ1-1; no firm D call. Trimming stripped 0 bases from V and 1 base from J, with 7 bases between. Germline loops: CDR1 SGHRS, CDR2 YFSETQ. The CDR3 totals 14 residues. DNA for the CDR3: TGCGCCAGCAGCTTGGTCTGGGAGAACACTGAAGCTTTCTTT. Its translation: CASSLVWENTEAFF.

The chain is built from TRBV7-2 and TRBJ2-2; D gene unclear. Trimming shortened V by 6 bases and J by 8 bases, and 13 bases separated the two germline ends. The CDR3 has 13 amino acids. Germline values: CDR1 SGHTA, CDR2 FQGNSA. DNA for the CDR3: TGTGCCAGCAGGGCCGATGGATTGGGGGAGCTGTTTTTT. It yields the protein CASRADGLGELFF. Complete variable domain (other parts from reference TRBV7-2 and TRBJ2-2): GAGVSQSPSNKVTEKGKDVELRCDPISGHTALYWYRQSLGQGLEFLIYFQGNSAPDKSGLPSDRFSAERTGGSVSTLTIQRTQQEDSAVYLCASRADGLGELFFGEGSRLTVL.

This clone was counted between two and nine times. The V call is TRBV9, the J call TRBJ1-1; D might be TRBD1 (5 bases). Trimming left V 6 bases short and J 0 bases short, with 12 bases between. The CDR3 is made up of 14 amino acids. Germline CDR1 SGDLS, CDR2 YYNGEE. The CDR3 nucleotides are TGTGCCAGCACCGAGACAGTAATGAACACTGAAGCTTTCTTT. Amino acid sequence: CASTETVMNTEAFF.

Only one count was recorded for this clone. CDR3 bases: TGTGCCAGCAGCTTAGGGCCAGCTTATAGCAATCAGCCCCAGCATTTT. Its translation: CASSLGPAYSNQPQHF. The chain carries TRBV13 and TRBJ1-5; D remains ambiguous. V shed 0 bases and J shed 0 bases, with 9 bases lying between them. CDR1 is PRHDT and CDR2 is FYEKMQ in the germline V gene (reference sequence). CDR3 length: 16 residues.

The chain carries TRBV29-1 and TRBJ1-2; no firm D call. The CDR3 totals 12 residues. Trimming removed 4 bases at V and 4 bases at J, with 10 bases between. The V gene's germline CDR1 is SQVTM and CDR2 ANQGSEA. Here the CDR3 DNA reads TGCAGCGTTGGGTCGGAATCCTATGGCTACACCTTC. Translated, it gives CSVGSESYGYTF.

The rearrangement uses TRBV7-2 and TRBJ1-4; D unclear. Trimming removed 4 bases from V and 7 bases from J, with 10 bases in between. The CDR3 loop spans 13 amino acids. CDR1 and CDR2 from the germline V gene are SGHTA and FQGNSA. CDR3 loop: CASSSSVGEKLFF. CDR3 DNA sequence: TGTGCCAGCAGCTCCAGTGTGGGTGAAAAACTGTTTTTT.

The chain uses TRBV23-1 and TRBJ2-2, with 8 bases lining up with TRBD1. TRBV23-1 counts as an open reading frame of uncertain function. The V and J ends lost 0 bases and 7 bases, in that order; junction bases with no gene match: 10. The CDR3 is made up of 17 amino acids. CDR3 nucleotide sequence: TGCGCCAGCAGTCAATCGAGGGCAGGGGGCGGGGACGGGGAGCTGTTTTTT. Protein product: CASSQSRAGGGDGELFF.

This sequence joins TRBV9 and TRBJ2-5; 9 bases match TRBD2. The J segment lost 5 bases and the V segment lost 6 bases, leaving 11 bases of the junction unmatched. This CDR3 comprises 15 residues. Germline V gene data show CDR1 as SGDLS and CDR2 as YYNGEE. The DNA for the CDR3 is TGTGCCAGCACAGGGACTAGCACCCCGGGGGAGACCCAGTACTTC. Protein: CASTGTSTPGETQYF.

The rearrangement joins TRBV7-9 to TRBJ1-5; D remains unclear. Trimming removed 1 base from V and 2 bases from J, with 6 bases in between. Germline loops: CDR1 SEHNR, CDR2 FQNEAQ (reference sequence). This CDR3 contains 14 residues. The CDR3: CASSLGGGNQPQHF. The CDR3 nucleotides read TGTGCCAGCAGCTTAGGTGGAGGCAATCAGCCCCAGCATTTT.

This clone was recorded a few times. This chain joins TRBV5-4 and TRBJ1-2; 7 positions match TRBD1. This CDR3 has 14 residues. V trimming: 4 bases; J trimming: 5 bases; junction bases outside the gene matches: 8. CDR1 is SGHNT and CDR2 is YYREEE in the germline V gene (reference sequence). The CDR3 loop reads CASSPSTGQYGYTF. DNA of the CDR3: TGTGCCAGCAGCCCCTCGACAGGGCAGTATGGCTACACCTTC.

This chain uses TRBV2 with TRBJ1-2; D possibly corresponds to TRBD1 (6 bases). Germline assignment: CDR1 SNHLY and CDR2 FYNNEI. This CDR3 is built from 18 residues. Trimming pared 3 bases from V and 4 bases from J, leaving 24 bases between. The CDR3 DNA is TGTGCCAGCAGTGATAGCGTAACCGGGACACCCACTAGCTATGGCTACACCTTC. This codes for CASSDSVTGTPTSYGYTF.

This chain uses TRBV5-6 with TRBJ2-1; D is unclear. The CDR3 totals 17 residues. V gave up 2 bases and J gave up 4 bases, with 19 bases separating them. Germline V gene lookup returns CDR1 SGHDT and CDR2 YYEEEE. CDR3 sequence (DNA): TGTGCCAGCAGCTTTAGGAATGGACCCAAACCTTACAATGAGCAGTTCTTC. Amino acids: CASSFRNGPKPYNEQFF.

The chain links TRBV29-1 to TRBJ2-1; unclear D gene. Germline CDR1 reads SQVTM; CDR2 reads ANQGSEA. The length of the CDR3 is 12 residues. Trimming stripped 3 bases from V and 7 bases from J, with 10 bases between. CDR3 loop: CSVEAVWNEQFF. The DNA for the CDR3 is TGCAGCGTTGAGGCGGTGTGGAATGAGCAGTTCTTC.

This clone was counted a single time. V usage is TRBV6-1 and J usage is TRBJ2-3; unclear D gene. Deletions cut 0 bases from V and 6 bases from J, with 4 bases between. The CDR3 sequence is 12 residues long. Germline V gene data show CDR1 as MNHNS and CDR2 as SASEGT. The CDR3 reads CASSEAMDTQYF. In nucleotides, the CDR3 is TGTGCCAGCAGTGAAGCGATGGATACGCAGTATTTT.

This sequence joins TRBV5-1 and TRBJ1-5; D unresolved. V lost 0 bases, J lost 2 bases, and 9 bases lay in between. CDR3 length equals 15 residues. Germline loops: CDR1 SGHRS, CDR2 YFSETQ. For the CDR3, the DNA is TGCGCCAGCAGCTTGGATGGGATTCGCAATCAGCCCCAGCATTTT. Translated: CASSLDGIRNQPQHF.

This chain uses TRBV7-2 with TRBJ2-7; no firm D call. The CDR3 sequence is 15 residues long. V lost 1 base and J 1 base, leaving 11 bases between the germline ends. The germline gives CDR1 SGHTA, CDR2 FQGNSA. CDR3 bases: TGTGCCAGCAGCTTAGAAGTGACGGAGTCCTACGAGCAGTACTTC. It is translated as CASSLEVTESYEQYF. The full variable domain, completed using reference TRBV7-2 and TRBJ2-7, is GAGVSQSPSNKVTEKGKDVELRCDPISGHTALYWYRQSLGQGLEFLIYFQGNSAPDKSGLPSDRFSAERTGGSVSTLTIQRTQQEDSAVYLCASSLEVTESYEQYFGPGTRLTVT.

CDR3 bases: TGTGCCAGCAGCTTGGGGGGACGACCGGAGCAGTTCTTC. Translation: CASSLGGRPEQFF. V and J are TRBV7-9 and TRBJ2-1, with a possible D match to TRBD2 (6 bases). This CDR3 contains 13 residues. With 3 bases removed from V and 10 bases from J, the gap between germline ends came to 13 bases. The germline V gene encodes CDR1 SEHNR and CDR2 FQNEAQ (reference sequence).

Sample share makes this clone medium-sized (0.01 to 0.1%). Other DNA sequences of this sample code for an identical CDR3. The chain has TRBV15 and TRBJ2-7; tentatively, D is TRBD2 (6 bases). The V gene lost 0 bases and the J gene lost 5 bases, with 11 bases spanning the gap. This CDR3 spans 14 amino acids. CDR1 is LNHNV and CDR2 is YYDKDF in the germline V gene (reference sequence). In DNA form, the CDR3 reads TGTGCCACCAGCAGAGAACTCGGGGGACACGAGCAGTACTTC. Residues: CATSRELGGHEQYF. Using reference TRBV15 and TRBJ2-7 for the parts outside the CDR3, the full variable domain is DAMVIQNPRYQVTQFGKPVTLSCSQTLNHNVMYWYQQKSSQAPKLLFHYYDKDFNNEADTPDNFQSRRPNTSFCFLDIRSPGLGDTAMYLCATSRELGGHEQYFGPGTRLTVT.

V is TRBV10-3 and J is TRBJ2-2, with D possibly being TRBD2 (6 bases). CDR3 length: 14 amino acids. V was cut by 0 bases and J by 5 bases, with 7 bases left in between. Germline V lookup: CDR1 ENHRY, CDR2 SYGVKD. This chain's CDR3 is CAISESGGTGELFF. CDR3 bases: TGTGCCATCAGTGAGTCGGGGGGTACCGGGGAGCTGTTTTTT.